This is a list of T cell receptor beta chains from one sample in a study of shared clonotypes between healthy human individuals. Assay used: immunoSEQ multiplex PCR; TCRdb lists only in-frame clones, some missing. Here the sample spans a few million clones, 80% to 95% being singletons. Sequencing input: naive CD4+ T cells from PBMCs. The receptors were gathered from a young man in good health. Some clones in this sample may be carry-over from other donors' samples. Each CDR3 is given with its conserved first and last residue. The D gene is left open where the match is weak. Size values are once, few and many counts, or a class for expanded clones, and some rows have none.

clone size	V gene	J gene	D gene	CDR3 DNA	CDR3 protein
NA	TRBV19	TRBJ2-7	TRBD2	TGTGCCAGTAGCCCGACTAGCGGAGGATTCTCCTACGAGCAGTACTTC	CASSPTSGGFSYEQYF
once	TRBV9	TRBJ2-5	TRBD1	TGTGCCAGCAGCGTAGCAGACAGGGCCGGGTACCAAGAGACCCAGTACTTC	CASSVADRAGYQETQYF
NA	TRBV29-1	TRBJ2-5	TRBD1	TGCAGCGTTGACCGGGACAGGGACCAAGAGACCCAGTACTTC	CSVDRDRDQETQYF
NA	TRBV6-1	TRBJ1-1	NA	TGTGCCAGCAATCCTGGGACGAAAAACACTGAAGCTTTCTTT	CASNPGTKNTEAFF
few	TRBV11-2	TRBJ2-7	TRBD1	TGTGCCAGCAGCTTAGGGGGGACAGATACAACCTACGAGCAGTACTTC	CASSLGGTDTTYEQYF
NA	TRBV10-3	TRBJ2-7	NA	TGTGCCATCAGTGAGGCAGCACCCTACGAGCAGTACTTC	CAISEAAPYEQYF
NA	TRBV7-6	TRBJ1-5	NA	TGTGCCAGCAGCTTAAACCGTTTT	CASSLNRF
NA	TRBV18	TRBJ2-1	TRBD2	TGTGCCAGCTCACCGGGACTAGCGTTGTACAATGAGCAGTTCTTC	CASSPGLALYNEQFF
NA	TRBV6-1	TRBJ1-5	NA	TGTGCCAGCAGTGAATACCAGGGAGTCGATCAGCCCCAGCATTTT	CASSEYQGVDQPQHF
NA	TRBV7-2	TRBJ1-3	NA	TGTGCCAGCAGCTCCGAGGTGGAGGCTGGAAACACCATATATTTT	CASSSEVEAGNTIYF
NA	TRBV28	TRBJ1-2	NA	TGTGCCAGCAGCAAGCCCCCGGGAAACTATGGCTACACCTTC	CASSKPPGNYGYTF
once	TRBV5-1	TRBJ1-4	NA	TGCGCCAGCAGCTTGGAGGGGGTAAAAGGAGAAAAACTGTTTTTT	CASSLEGVKGEKLFF
NA	TRBV28	TRBJ1-2	NA	TGTGCCAGCACCCTATATGAGGACTATGGCTACACCTTC	CASTLYEDYGYTF
NA	TRBV13	TRBJ2-1	TRBD2	TGTGCCAGCAGCTTGAGGCTAGCGGGCAATGAGCAGTTCTTC	CASSLRLAGNEQFF
NA	TRBV30	TRBJ1-2	NA	TGTGCCTGGAGTGTAGTGGGCTATGGCTACACCTTC	CAWSVVGYGYTF